The table lists the clone carrying this T cell receptor beta chain with many counts. Antigen specificity is unknown. The sample comes from a study of regulatory T cells in long-lasting Graves disease. Time point: newly diagnosed GD, antithyroid drugs for less than 3 months. From RNA extracted from PBMCs, the TCR library was made. In germline, CDR1 is KGHDR, CDR2 SFDVKD. Trimming took 5 bases from V and 1 from J, leaving 7 bases between them. This CDR3 is 13 amino acids long. Study results and limitations: The TCR repertoire of persistent Graves' patients was less diverse than that of newly diagnosed ones.

iRepertoire HTBI primers and Arm-PCR of CDR3 regions built TCR beta libraries. TCRdb re-analysed the multiplex PCR reads in MiXCR, keeping a single row per CDR3 protein. The data show around 400,000 distinct CDR3 sequences, over 14% seen once. A further study also used this sample, focusing on T cells in Graves' hyperthyroidism and ophthalmopathy.

This sequence originates from a woman in her thirties or forties with Graves disease. The input for sequencing was peripheral blood mononuclear cells (PBMCs), taken at new diagnosis, from a patient treated with antithyroid drugs. The chain recombines TRBV24-1 with TRBJ2-5; D is undetermined. CDR3 in amino acids: CATSGGAQETQYF. Here the CDR3 DNA reads TGTGCCACCAGTGGTGGAGCCCAAGAGACCCAGTACTTC.